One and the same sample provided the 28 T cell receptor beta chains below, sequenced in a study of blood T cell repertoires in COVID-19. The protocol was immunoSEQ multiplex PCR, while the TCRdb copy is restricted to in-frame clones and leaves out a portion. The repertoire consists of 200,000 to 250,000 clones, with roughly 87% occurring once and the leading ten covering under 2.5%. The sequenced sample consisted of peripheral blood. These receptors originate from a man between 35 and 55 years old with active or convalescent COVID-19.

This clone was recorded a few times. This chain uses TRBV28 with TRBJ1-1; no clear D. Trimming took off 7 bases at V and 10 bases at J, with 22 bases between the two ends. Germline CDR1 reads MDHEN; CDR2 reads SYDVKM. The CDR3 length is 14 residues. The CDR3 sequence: CASIRGMGSQGAFF. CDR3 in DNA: TGTGCCAGCATCCGGGGTATGGGATCTCAAGGAGCTTTCTTT.

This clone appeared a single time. The CDR3, as DNA: TGCAGTGTTGGACCTCTCGGGACATCTTTCTTT. Protein sequence: CSVGPLGTSFF. The V gene is TRBV20-1, the J gene TRBJ1-1, with a tentative D call TRBD1 (6 bases). The ends were cut back, 7 bases at V and 12 bases at J, with 18 bases in the middle. CDR3 size: 11 residues. Germline loops: CDR1 DFQATT, CDR2 SNEGSKA (reference sequence).

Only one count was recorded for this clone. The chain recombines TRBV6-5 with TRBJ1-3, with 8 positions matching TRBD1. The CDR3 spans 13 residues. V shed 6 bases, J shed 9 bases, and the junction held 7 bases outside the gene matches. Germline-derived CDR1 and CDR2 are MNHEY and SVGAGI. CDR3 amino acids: CASSGQGEITIYF. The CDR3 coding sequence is TGTGCCAGCAGCGGACAGGGTGAAATCACCATATATTTT.

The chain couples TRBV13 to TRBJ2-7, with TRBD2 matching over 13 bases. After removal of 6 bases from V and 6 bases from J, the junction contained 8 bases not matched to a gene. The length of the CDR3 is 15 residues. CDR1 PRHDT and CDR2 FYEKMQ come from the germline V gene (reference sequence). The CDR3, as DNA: TGTGCCAGCAGTCACACACTAGCGGGGGGGCGCGAGCAGTACTTC. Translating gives CASSHTLAGGREQYF.

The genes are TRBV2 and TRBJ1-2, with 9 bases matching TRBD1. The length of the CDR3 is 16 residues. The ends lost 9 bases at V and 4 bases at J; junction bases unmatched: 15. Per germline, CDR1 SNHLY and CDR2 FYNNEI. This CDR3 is CARSSPGTGSTYGYTF. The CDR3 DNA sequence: TGTGCCAGGAGTAGTCCCGGGACAGGGTCAACCTATGGCTACACCTTC.

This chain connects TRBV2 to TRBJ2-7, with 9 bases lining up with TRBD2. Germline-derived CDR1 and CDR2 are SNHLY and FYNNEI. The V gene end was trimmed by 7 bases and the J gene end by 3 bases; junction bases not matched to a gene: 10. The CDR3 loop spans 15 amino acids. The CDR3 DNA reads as TGTGCCAGCATGCCGGGACTAGCAGGTCTCTACGAGCAGTACTTC. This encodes CASMPGLAGLYEQYF.

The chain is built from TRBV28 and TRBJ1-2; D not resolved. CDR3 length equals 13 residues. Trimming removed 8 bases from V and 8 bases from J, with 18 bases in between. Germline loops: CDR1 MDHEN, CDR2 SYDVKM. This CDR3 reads CASPRLNRDGYTF. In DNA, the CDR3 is TGTGCCAGCCCCAGGCTTAACCGTGACGGCTACACCTTC.

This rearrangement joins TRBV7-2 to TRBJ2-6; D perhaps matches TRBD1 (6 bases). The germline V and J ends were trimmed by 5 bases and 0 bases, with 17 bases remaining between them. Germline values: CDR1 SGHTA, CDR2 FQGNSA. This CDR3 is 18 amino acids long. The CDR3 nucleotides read TGTGCCAGCAGCACCTTAGGGGGTGCCACCTCTGGGGCCAACGTCCTGACTTTC. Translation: CASSTLGGATSGANVLTF.

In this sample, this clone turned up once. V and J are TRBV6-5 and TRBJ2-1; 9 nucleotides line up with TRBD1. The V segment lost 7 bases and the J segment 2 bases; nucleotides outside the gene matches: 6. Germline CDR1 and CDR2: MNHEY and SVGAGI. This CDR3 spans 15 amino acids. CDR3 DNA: TGTGCCAGCAACCCGGACAGGGGAACCTACAATGAGCAGTTCTTC. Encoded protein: CASNPDRGTYNEQFF.

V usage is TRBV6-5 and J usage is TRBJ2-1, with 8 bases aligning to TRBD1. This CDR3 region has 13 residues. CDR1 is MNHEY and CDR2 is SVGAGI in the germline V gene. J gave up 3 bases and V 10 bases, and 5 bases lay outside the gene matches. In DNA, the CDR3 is TGTGCCATAGGGGACAGGCACTACAATGAGCAGTTCTTC. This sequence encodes CAIGDRHYNEQFF.

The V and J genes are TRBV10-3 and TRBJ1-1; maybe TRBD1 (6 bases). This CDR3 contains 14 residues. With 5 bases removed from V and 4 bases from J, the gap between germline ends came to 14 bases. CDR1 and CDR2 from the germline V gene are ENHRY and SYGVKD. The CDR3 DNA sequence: TGTGCCATCAGTACTACAGGGCGAAGCACTGAAGCTTTCTTT. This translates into CAISTTGRSTEAFF.

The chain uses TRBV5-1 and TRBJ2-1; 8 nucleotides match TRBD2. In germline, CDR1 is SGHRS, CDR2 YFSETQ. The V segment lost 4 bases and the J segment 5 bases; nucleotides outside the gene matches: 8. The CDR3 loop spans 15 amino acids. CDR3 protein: CASSRGTSPNNEQFF. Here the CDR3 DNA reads TGCGCCAGCAGCCGCGGGACTAGTCCCAACAATGAGCAGTTCTTC.

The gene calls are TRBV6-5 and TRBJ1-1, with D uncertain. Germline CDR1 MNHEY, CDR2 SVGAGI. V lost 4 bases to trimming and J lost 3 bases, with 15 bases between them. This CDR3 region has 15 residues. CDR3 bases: TGTGCCAGCAGTTCGGGATCCGGAAGGGACACTGAAGCTTTCTTT. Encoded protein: CASSSGSGRDTEAFF.

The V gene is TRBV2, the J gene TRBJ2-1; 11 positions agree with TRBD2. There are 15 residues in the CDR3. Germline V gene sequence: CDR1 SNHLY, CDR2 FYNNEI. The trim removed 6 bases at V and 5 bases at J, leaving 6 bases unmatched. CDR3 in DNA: TGTGCCAGCAGGCGCCCGGGACTAGCGGACAATGAGCAGTTCTTC. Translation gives CASRRPGLADNEQFF. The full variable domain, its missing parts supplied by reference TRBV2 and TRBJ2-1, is EPEVTQTPSHQVTQMGQEVILRCVPISNHLYFYWYRQILGQKVEFLVSFYNNEISEKSEIFDDQFSVERPDGSNFTLKIRSTKLEDSAMYFCASRRPGLADNEQFFGPGTRLTVL.

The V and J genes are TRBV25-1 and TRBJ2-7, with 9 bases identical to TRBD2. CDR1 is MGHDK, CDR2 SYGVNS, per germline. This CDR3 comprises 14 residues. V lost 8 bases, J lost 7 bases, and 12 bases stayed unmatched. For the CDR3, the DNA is TGTGCCAGCGGAGGGGTTAGCCTAGCGGGGGAGCAGTACTTC. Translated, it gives CASGGVSLAGEQYF.

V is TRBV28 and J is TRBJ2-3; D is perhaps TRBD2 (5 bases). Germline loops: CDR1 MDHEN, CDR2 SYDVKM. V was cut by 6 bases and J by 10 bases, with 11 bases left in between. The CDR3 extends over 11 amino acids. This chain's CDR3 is CASSIEEAQYF. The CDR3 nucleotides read TGTGCCAGCAGCATAGAGGAGGCGCAGTATTTT.

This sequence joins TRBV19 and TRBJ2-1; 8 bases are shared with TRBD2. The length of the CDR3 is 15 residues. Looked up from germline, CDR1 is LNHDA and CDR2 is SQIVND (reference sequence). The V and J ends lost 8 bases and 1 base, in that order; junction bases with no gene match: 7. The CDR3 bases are TGTGCCAGTTGCCGGAGCGGGAGATCCTACAATGAGCAGTTCTTC. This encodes CASCRSGRSYNEQFF.

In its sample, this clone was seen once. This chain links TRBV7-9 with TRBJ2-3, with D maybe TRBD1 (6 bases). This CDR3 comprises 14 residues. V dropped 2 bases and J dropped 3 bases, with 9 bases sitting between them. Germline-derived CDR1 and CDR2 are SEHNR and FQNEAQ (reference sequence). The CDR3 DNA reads TGTGCCAGCAGCTTAAACAGGGCGACAGATACGCAGTATTTT. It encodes CASSLNRATDTQYF.

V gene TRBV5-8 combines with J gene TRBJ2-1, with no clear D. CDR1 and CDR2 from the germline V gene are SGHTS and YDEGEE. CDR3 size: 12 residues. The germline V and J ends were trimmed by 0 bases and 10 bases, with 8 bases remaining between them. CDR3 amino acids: CASSLVVSEQFF. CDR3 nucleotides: TGTGCCAGCAGCTTGGTAGTTTCGGAGCAGTTCTTC.

The CDR3 nucleotides are TGCGCCAGCAGCTTGAAGGCGACAGGGGGCTCCTACGAGCAGTACTTC. It translates to CASSLKATGGSYEQYF. The rearrangement joins TRBV5-1 to TRBJ2-7; 9 bases line up with TRBD1. The ends lost 1 base at V and 0 bases at J; junction bases unmatched: 5. Germline V gene data show CDR1 as SGHRS and CDR2 as YFSETQ. CDR3 length: 16 residues.

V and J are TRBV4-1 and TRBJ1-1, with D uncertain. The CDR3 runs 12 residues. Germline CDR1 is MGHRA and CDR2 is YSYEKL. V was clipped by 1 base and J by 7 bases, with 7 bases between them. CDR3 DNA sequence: TGCGCCAGCAGCCAAGTTCGGAGTGAAGCTTTCTTT. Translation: CASSQVRSEAFF.

The CDR3 sequence is CASSSVQGGLSEAFF. The CDR3 coding sequence is TGTGCCAGCAGTTCGGTACAGGGGGGTTTGTCTGAAGCTTTCTTT. This chain joins TRBV27 and TRBJ1-1; 8 nucleotides agree with TRBD1. The CDR3 is 15 residues long. V trimming: 4 bases; J trimming: 6 bases; junction bases outside the gene matches: 10. The germline gives CDR1 MNHEY, CDR2 SMNVEV (reference sequence).

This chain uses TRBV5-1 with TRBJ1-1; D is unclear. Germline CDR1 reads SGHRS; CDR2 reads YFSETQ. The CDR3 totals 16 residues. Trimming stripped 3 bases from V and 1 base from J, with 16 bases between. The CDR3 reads CASSSQGPGRNTEAFF. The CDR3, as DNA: TGCGCCAGCAGCTCCCAAGGTCCGGGTAGGAACACTGAAGCTTTCTTT.

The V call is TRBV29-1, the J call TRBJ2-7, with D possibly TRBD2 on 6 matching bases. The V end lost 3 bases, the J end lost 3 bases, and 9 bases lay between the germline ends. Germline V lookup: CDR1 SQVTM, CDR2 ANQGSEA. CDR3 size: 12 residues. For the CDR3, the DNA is TGCAGCGTTGAGGGGAGGTTCTACGAGCAGTACTTC. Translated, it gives CSVEGRFYEQYF.

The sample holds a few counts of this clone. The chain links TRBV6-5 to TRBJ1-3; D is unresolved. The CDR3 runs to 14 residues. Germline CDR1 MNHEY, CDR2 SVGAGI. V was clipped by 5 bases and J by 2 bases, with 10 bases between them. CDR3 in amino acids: CASSPGWAGNTIYF. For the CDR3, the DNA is TGTGCCAGCAGTCCCGGGTGGGCTGGAAACACCATATATTTT.

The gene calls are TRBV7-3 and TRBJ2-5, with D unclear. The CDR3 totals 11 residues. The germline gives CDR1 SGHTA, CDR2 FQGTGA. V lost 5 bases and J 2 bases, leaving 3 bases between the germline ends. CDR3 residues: CASSLQETQYF. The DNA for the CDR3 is TGTGCCAGCAGCCTGCAAGAGACCCAGTACTTC.

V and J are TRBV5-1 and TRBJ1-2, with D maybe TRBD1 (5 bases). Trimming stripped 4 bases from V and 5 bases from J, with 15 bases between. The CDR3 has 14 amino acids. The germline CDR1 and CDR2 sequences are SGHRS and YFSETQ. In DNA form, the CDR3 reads TGCGCCAGCAGCCTACAGGACCCCTCTTATGGCTACACCTTC. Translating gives CASSLQDPSYGYTF.

The CDR3 DNA is TGTGCCAGCAGCCGCGTCCGGCTAGACACTGAAGCTTTCTTT. Protein: CASSRVRLDTEAFF. V and J are TRBV3-1 (or the pseudogene TRBV3-2) and TRBJ1-1, with unresolved D. V lost 4 bases and J lost 3, with 12 bases in between. The CDR3 is 14 residues long. From germline, CDR1 is LGHDT and CDR2 YNNKEL (reference sequence).